Here is one T cell receptor (beta chain) with its context. Its antigen has not been determined. Per-nucleotide qualities are absent, and no much larger clonotype sits a single base away. Relative to germline, V is 2 bases shorter and J is 6 bases shorter, with 14 bases between their ends. The CDR3, cysteine through phenylalanine, is 14 amino acids long. Only the CDR3 region is kept as DNA, spanning 42 bases read in frame from base 1. Sequences LNHNV (CDR1) and YYDKDF (CDR2) are obtained from the germline V gene (reference sequence). This sample was taken from a study of beta chain features in type 1 diabetes (dated by TCRdb to 2017 to 2018). About the investigation overall: Mean age, gender distribution, total cell number and subset yield were not different between patients and healthy donors. A total of some 110 million sorted cells were examined across all samples, and the number of cells per subset was strongly correlated with RNA yield. In the study, TCRB repertoires of sorted circulating CD4+ T cell subsets from recently diagnosed type 1 diabetes patients were compared with those of matched healthy donors. Whereas all 28 donors provided naive and central memory subsets, regulatory and stem cell-like memory subsets were isolated from just 8 patients and roughly eight healthy donors.

Each donor gave one peripheral blood draw, roughly 120 mL on average, collected into heparinised tubes. A BD FACSAria II was used to sort naive, central memory, regulatory and stem cell-like memory CD4+ T cells with a panel that included CD45RO, CCR7, CD25, CD127, CD95 and CD27. All sorted populations exceeded 95% purity. Right away, PBMCs were isolated by Lymphoprep density gradient centrifugation and were stained directly, with no culture step. To minimize batch effects, samples were stained and sorted in pairs, one healthy donor with one patient per experiment. The High Capacity cDNA Reverse Transcription Kit was used to reverse transcribe all of the isolated RNA, meaning that expressed TCRB transcripts were what got sequenced. Deep immunoSEQ sequencing was applied to naive, central memory and regulatory T cell samples, giving an average of approximately 4 million total reads per sample. Sorted cells were lysed in RLT buffer and RNA was extracted with DNase-treated RNeasy Micro or Mini kits, depending on cell number. To prevent cross-contamination, each cell subset was processed individually, whereas patient and healthy donor samples were processed jointly. TCRB sequences were amplified from cDNA with the immunoSEQ multiplex PCR, producing 87-bp fragments spanning the CDR3 region. Sequencing of the amplicons was performed on the Illumina HiSeq platform. The authors' pipeline ran thus. Synthetic template baselines were used to correct PCR bias computationally, reads within Hamming distance 2 were collapsed, and singletons that could not be merged were discarded. Reads were aligned against IMGT so that V, D and J genes, CDR3 length and insertions or deletions at six rearrangement sites could be assigned. Within each subset, clonotype counts were normalized to sorted cell number, and only after that were true diversity and Gini coefficients computed with the tcR R package. The overlap coefficient, calculated on TCRB nucleotide sequences, was used to quantify repertoire sharing. Out-of-frame TCRB sequences from naive cells were analyzed to stand in for the pre-selection repertoire. TCRdb's version of the immuneACCESS table is confined to in-frame rearrangements and falls short of the full clone set. An unresolved V gene accounts for under half of the shortfall where checked; the remainder is of unknown origin. V and J calls and clone size follow that table, whereas D and trimming were derived from the DNA. Here the sample has approximately 250,000 clones; 15% to 20% occur a single time. The biggest ten clones account for about 0.085% of the sample.

On the study overall, not on this receptor specifically: Sequencing cDNA rather than genomic DNA could over-represent highly expressing activated cells, although activation and CD3 levels did not differ between groups. Because small numbers of individuals were included in the HLA sub-analyses, any influence of HLA type on TCRB rearrangement was left unresolved. Type 1 diabetes patients showed a moderate but significant shortening of TCRB CDR3 length in all four CD4+ subsets. Naive, central memory and regulatory TCRB repertoires appeared more similar among patients than among healthy donors. At VDJ recombination sites, patients with type 1 diabetes made fewer insertions and deleted more nucleotides, a pattern implying thymic rearrangement abnormalities. Shorter templates might be favored by PCR, yet because patient and control samples were amplified and corrected together, any such skew would affect both groups equally.

The V and J segments used are TRBV15 and TRBJ2-7, with the D gene possibly TRBD1 or TRBD2, each one fitting 5 bases. Sample: naive CD4+ T cells from blood. This sample's cell subset or site label indicates: true naive CD4+ T cells. The source of this sequence is a man aged 30 to 45 with type 1 diabetes. The sequenced DNA: TGTGCCACCAGCAGATCCCCGGGGCTTGGCGAGCAGTACTTC. Its translation reads: CATSRSPGLGEQYF.